These 18 T cell receptor beta chains were all obtained from the same sample, sequenced in a study of OX40 agonist ivuxolimab in advanced cancers. Generated by immunoSEQ multiplex PCR, the TCRdb table keeps only in-frame clones and is missing some. Among 63,000 or so clones listed, approximately 88% were seen once. Specimen: CD4+ or CD8+ T cells sorted from blood, collected in a trial of the OX40 agonist ivuxolimab. These receptors all come from an adult with an advanced solid tumor such as melanoma, head and neck, liver or kidney cancer.

The J gene is TRBJ2-3, the V gene TRBV19, with D perhaps matching TRBD1 or TRBD2 (6 bases each). Trimming cost V 10 bases and J 2 bases, with 22 bases left between them. In germline, CDR1 is LNHDA, CDR2 SQIVND (reference sequence). This CDR3 is 16 amino acids long. In DNA, the CDR3 is TGTGCCACTACCAAAGGCCGGGGGCGGAACACAGATACGCAGTATTTT. Its protein is CATTKGRGRNTDTQYF.

This rearrangement joins TRBV7-2 to TRBJ2-6, with D perhaps matching TRBD1 or TRBD2 (5 bases each). The CDR3 is 15 residues long. CDR1 SGHTA and CDR2 FQGNSA come from the germline V gene. V shed 1 base and J shed 5 bases, with 9 bases lying between them. This CDR3 reads CASSLGGYRANVLTF. CDR3 bases: TGTGCCAGCAGCTTAGGGGGGTACCGGGCCAACGTCCTGACTTTC.

The V gene is TRBV5-1, the J gene TRBJ2-1, with 8 bases lining up with TRBD1. CDR1 and CDR2 from the germline V gene are SGHRS and YFSETQ. This CDR3 has 15 amino acids. The V and J ends lost 4 bases and 7 bases, in that order; junction bases with no gene match: 10. The CDR3 nucleotides are TGCGCCAGCAGCCGTCCCGGGACAGGATCGAATGAGCAGTTCTTC. It is translated as CASSRPGTGSNEQFF.

This clone was picked up one time. The chain links TRBV5-1 to TRBJ1-1; D is uncertain. Germline CDR1 is SGHRS and CDR2 is YFSETQ. CDR3 size: 14 residues. V was trimmed by 1 base and J by 5 bases, leaving 12 bases between them. CDR3 region: CASSLPSDGTEAFF. CDR3 sequence (DNA): TGCGCCAGCAGCTTGCCCAGCGACGGAACTGAAGCTTTCTTT.

The V and J genes are TRBV27 and TRBJ2-1; 8 bases align to TRBD2. Trimming took 4 bases from V and 6 from J; bases not matched to a gene: 8. The CDR3 covers 15 residues. The germline V gene encodes CDR1 MNHEY and CDR2 SMNVEV (reference sequence). The CDR3 is CASSWPGLGTNEQFF. For the CDR3, the DNA is TGTGCCAGCAGTTGGCCGGGACTAGGGACCAATGAGCAGTTCTTC.

V usage is TRBV12-5 and J usage is TRBJ1-2; 8 bases match TRBD1. The CDR3 length is 13 residues. The germline V gene encodes CDR1 LGHNT and CDR2 FRNRAP. V shed 5 bases and J 8 bases; nucleotides not matched to a gene: 7. The CDR3 DNA reads as TGTGCTAGTGGTACCCAGGGGGCGCAGGGCTACACCTTC. This codes for CASGTQGAQGYTF.

The count of this clone is one. This sequence joins TRBV5-1 and TRBJ2-3; D might be TRBD2 (6 bases). Germline CDR1 is SGHRS and CDR2 is YFSETQ. This CDR3 spans 15 amino acids. Between the trimmed V and J ends, which lost 4 bases and 1 base, there was a span of 13 bases. CDR3 region: CASSPRLGRTDTQYF. In DNA form, the CDR3 reads TGCGCCAGCAGCCCCCGACTAGGTCGCACAGATACGCAGTATTTT.

Notes on this clone: One junction end disagrees with the germline gene, perhaps due to a read error. CDR3 residues: CASSLQGTPGEQFF. The DNA for the CDR3 is TGTGCTAGCAGCTTACAGGGGACCCCCGGTGAGCAGTTCTTC. The chain links TRBV7-7 to TRBJ2-1; 7 bases align to TRBD1. This CDR3 region has 14 residues. The germline CDR1 and CDR2 sequences are SSHAT and FNYEAQ (reference sequence). The whole variable domain, remainder taken from reference TRBV7-7 and TRBJ2-1, is GAGVSQSPRYKVTKRGQDVTLRCDPISSHATLYWYQQALGQGPEFLTYFNYEAQPDKSGLPSDRFSAERPEGSISTLTIQRTEQRDSAMYRCASSLQGTPGEQFFGPGTRLTVL.

The genes are TRBV28 and TRBJ1-5, with D perhaps TRBD1 (6 bases). Germline CDR1 reads MDHEN; CDR2 reads SYDVKM. The CDR3 covers 17 residues. The ends were cut back, 6 bases at V and 3 bases at J, with 21 bases in the middle. CDR3: CASSPTGTGTLNQPQHF. CDR3 coding DNA: TGTGCCAGCAGCCCCACTGGGACCGGGACACTCAATCAGCCCCAGCATTTT.

The J gene is TRBJ2-5, the V gene TRBV18; no firm D call. From germline, CDR1 is KGHSH and CDR2 LQKENI. Trimming left V 1 base short and J 4 bases short, with 7 bases between. This CDR3 comprises 13 residues. CDR3 sequence (DNA): TGTGCCAGCTCACCACAGGGCCGAGAGACCCAGTACTTC. Translating gives CASSPQGRETQYF.

This chain links TRBV30 with TRBJ1-4; 9 positions match TRBD1. CDR1 and CDR2 from the germline V gene are GTSNPN and SVGIG (reference sequence). The CDR3 spans 15 residues. Trimming took 3 bases from V and 6 from J; bases not matched to a gene: 8. CDR3 sequence: CAWSPPGQGDEKLFF. The CDR3 nucleotides read TGTGCCTGGAGCCCACCGGGACAGGGAGATGAAAAACTGTTTTTT. The full variable domain, completed using reference TRBV30 and TRBJ1-4, is SQTIHQWPATLVQPVGSPLSLECTVEGTSNPNLYWYRQAAGRGLQLLFYSVGIGQISSEVPQNLSASRPQDRQFILSSKKLLLSDSGFYLCAWSPPGQGDEKLFFGSGTQLSVL.

Points on this clone: At one boundary the junction diverges from the germline segment, which might be a read error. The V and J genes are TRBV5-4 and TRBJ2-7, with a weak D call TRBD1 (5 bases). Germline V CDR1 and CDR2: SGHNT, YYREEE (reference sequence). The CDR3 is 14 amino acids. In nucleotides, the CDR3 is TGCGCCAGCAGCCAAGGGGTGGAACCCTACGAGCAGTACTTC. Amino acids: CASSQGVEPYEQYF.

This clone was counted a few times. The chain employs TRBV2 and TRBJ1-5; D is undetermined. With 6 bases removed from V and 0 bases from J, the gap between germline ends came to 9 bases. The CDR3 runs to 14 residues. Germline CDR1 and CDR2: SNHLY and FYNNEI. CDR3 sequence reads: CASRSGYSNQPQHF. As DNA, the CDR3 is TGTGCCAGCAGGTCGGGTTATAGCAATCAGCCCCAGCATTTT.

This clone was seen a few times. V usage is TRBV9 and J usage is TRBJ1-2, with D perhaps matching TRBD1 (6 bases). The V and J ends lost 4 bases and 6 bases respectively, with 16 bases between them. From germline, CDR1 is SGDLS and CDR2 YYNGEE. The CDR3 consists of 14 residues. CDR3 in DNA: TGTGCCAGCAGCCCCCCCCAGGGGCGACATGGCTACACCTTC. This encodes CASSPPQGRHGYTF.

This sequence joins TRBV6-6 and TRBJ1-1; the D is unclear. The V and J ends lost 0 bases and 4 bases respectively, with 9 bases between them. CDR3 size: 14 residues. CDR1 and CDR2 from the germline V gene are MNHNY and SVGAGI (reference sequence). CDR3 amino acids: CASSYSIMGTEAFF. The DNA for the CDR3 is TGTGCCAGCAGTTACTCGATCATGGGCACTGAAGCTTTCTTT.

This sequence joins TRBV2 and TRBJ2-3; weak D call: TRBD1 (6 bases). Trimming took 0 bases from V and 2 from J, leaving 12 bases between them. Germline V lookup: CDR1 SNHLY, CDR2 FYNNEI. The CDR3 extends over 16 amino acids. The CDR3 DNA sequence: TGTGCCAGCAGTGAAGCGCTCAGGGGCACCACAGATACGCAGTATTTT. This codes for CASSEALRGTTDTQYF.

V usage is TRBV7-2 and J usage is TRBJ1-4; D is unresolved. With 0 bases removed from V and 8 bases from J, the gap between germline ends came to 10 bases. CDR3 size: 14 residues. Germline loops: CDR1 SGHTA, CDR2 FQGNSA. DNA of the CDR3: TGTGCCAGCAGCTTAGCGGCTGACCAGGAAAAACTGTTTTTT. As protein: CASSLAADQEKLFF.

V usage is TRBV19 and J usage is TRBJ1-3; D might be TRBD1 (5 bases). In germline, CDR1 is LNHDA, CDR2 SQIVND (reference sequence). Trimming took 10 bases from V and 4 from J, leaving 8 bases between them. CDR3 length: 11 amino acids. The CDR3 sequence is CAIGTGNTIYF. Here the CDR3 DNA reads TGTGCCATCGGGACGGGAAACACCATATATTTT.